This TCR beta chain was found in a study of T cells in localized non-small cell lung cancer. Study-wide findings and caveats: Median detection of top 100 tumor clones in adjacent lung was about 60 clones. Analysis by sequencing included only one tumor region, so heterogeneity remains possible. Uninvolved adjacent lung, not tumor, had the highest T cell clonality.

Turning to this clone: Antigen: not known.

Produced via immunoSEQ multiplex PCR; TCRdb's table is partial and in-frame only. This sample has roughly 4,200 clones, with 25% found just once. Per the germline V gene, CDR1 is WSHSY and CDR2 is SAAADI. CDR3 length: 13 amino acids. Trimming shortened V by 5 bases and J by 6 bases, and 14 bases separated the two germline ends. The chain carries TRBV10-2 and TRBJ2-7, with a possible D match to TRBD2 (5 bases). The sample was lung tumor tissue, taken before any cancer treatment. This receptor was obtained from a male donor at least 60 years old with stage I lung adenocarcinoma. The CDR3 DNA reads TGCGCCAGCAGTCTTCAGAGGGTTTCCGAGCAGTACTTC. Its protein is CASSLQRVSEQYF.